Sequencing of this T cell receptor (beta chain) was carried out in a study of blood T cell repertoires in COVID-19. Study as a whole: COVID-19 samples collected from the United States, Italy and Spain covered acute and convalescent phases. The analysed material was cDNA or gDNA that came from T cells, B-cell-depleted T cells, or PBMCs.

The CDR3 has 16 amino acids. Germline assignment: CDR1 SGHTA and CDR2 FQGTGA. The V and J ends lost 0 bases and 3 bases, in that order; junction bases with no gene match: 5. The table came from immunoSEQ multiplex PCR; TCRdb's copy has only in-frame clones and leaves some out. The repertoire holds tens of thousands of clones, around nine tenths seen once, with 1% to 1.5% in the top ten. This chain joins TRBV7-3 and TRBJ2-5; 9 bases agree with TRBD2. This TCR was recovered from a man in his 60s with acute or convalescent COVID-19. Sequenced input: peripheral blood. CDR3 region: CASSLTPRLAEETQYF. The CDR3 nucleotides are TGTGCCAGCAGCTTAACCCCGAGACTAGCGGAAGAGACCCAGTACTTC.